Sequencing of this TCR beta chain was carried out in a study of relationships among human T cell subsets. As regards this clonotype: Its antigen is still unknown.

Study-level results: Bead-based sorting did not rule out CD4+CD8+ double-positive cells. Regulatory and Th2 subsets had few clones over 100 reads, unlike CD8+ cytotoxic cells.

TCR alpha and beta CDR3s were amplified from mRNA by semiquantitative ARM-PCR. Tagged nested gene-specific primers were used first, then communal superprimers amplified exponentially. Before the second round, exonuclease removed the nested primers. TCRdb reprocessed the multiplex PCR reads with MiXCR, giving one entry per CDR3 protein. The sample records roughly 13,000 distinct CDR3 sequences, around 70% being singletons. After CD25, CD56 and CD294 bead selections, the flow-through was collected as Th1 cells. T cell subsets were isolated with antibody-coated magnetic beads. The sample taken for sequencing was CD4+ Th1 cells sorted from blood. This clonotype originated in a man aged 35 to 55 in good health.

The DNA for the CDR3 is TGCAGTGCTAGTAGCGGGGGCCCGGGGTCGGGGTCTAATCAGCCCCAGCATTTT. Translation gives CSASSGGPGSGSNQPQHF. V and J are TRBV20-1 and TRBJ1-5; D possibly corresponds to TRBD1 (6 bases). This CDR3 is 18 amino acids long. Germline V gene data show CDR1 as DFQATT and CDR2 as SNEGSKA (reference sequence). Between the trimmed V and J ends, which lost 3 bases and 4 bases, there was a span of 25 bases.